What follows are 2 T cell receptor beta chains derived from one specimen sequenced in a study of T cells in localized non-small cell lung cancer (dated by TCRdb to about 2020). The library was produced with the immunoSEQ multiplex PCR assay. The source is immuneACCESS, and TCRdb retained only in-frame sequences with V and J called. Part of the clones is not carried over; for the studies checked, unresolved V genes explain less than half of this, and the remainder is unexplained. The sample contains about 15,000 clones, roughly 85% of them found a single time. The top ten clonotypes cover approximately 4.2% of the sample. The sequencing here drew on peripheral blood, taken before any cancer treatment. These TCRs come from a woman aged 35-75 years with stage I lung adenocarcinoma.

The table lists this clone with a count of one. One end of the junction varies from germline; a read error may be responsible. This chain joins TRBV18 and TRBJ1-1; D not resolved. The CDR3 sequence is 13 residues long. Germline CDR1 and CDR2: KGHSH and LQKENI. The CDR3 loop is CASSVNQNTETFF. For the CDR3, the DNA is TGTGCCAGCTCGGTCAACCAGAACACTGAAACTTTCTTT.

This clone was seen a handful of times. The V and J genes are TRBV10-3 and TRBJ2-1; 11 bases agree with TRBD2. V shed 2 bases and J 9 bases; nucleotides not matched to a gene: 15. The germline gives CDR1 ENHRY, CDR2 SYGVKD. The CDR3 covers 18 residues. This CDR3 is CAISEAENTGTSGPEQFF. CDR3 DNA sequence: TGTGCCATCAGTGAGGCCGAAAATACCGGGACTAGCGGACCTGAGCAGTTCTTC.